The rows below give T cell receptor beta chains drawn from one sample of a study of blood T cell repertoires in COVID-19. TCRdb's copy holds only in-frame clones and misses some; the assay was immunoSEQ multiplex PCR. Among fewer than 250,000 clones listed, 83% were seen once. Sequencing input: PBMCs or T cells enriched from blood (not recorded which). The receptor source for this set is a woman in her forties or fifties who had been exposed to COVID-19. Each CDR3 is given with its conserved first and last residue. Each record gives: V gene, D gene, J gene, clone size, CDR3 protein, CDR3 DNA. The D gene is left open where the match is weak. Clone size is stated in some rows and not others, as once, few, many or a class when expanded.

>TRBV28|TRBD1|TRBJ2-7|-
CASGLDRPTSGYEQYF
TGTGCCAGCGGCCTGGACAGGCCTACGTCGGGCTACGAGCAGTACTTC
>TRBV20-1|-|TRBJ1-1|-
CSAVRSAEAFF
TGCAGTGCCGTCCGGTCCGCCGAAGCTTTCTTT
>TRBV27|-|TRBJ2-2|-
CASSFGAAGELFF
TGTGCCAGCAGTTTTGGTGCGGCCGGGGAGCTGTTTTTT
>TRBV27|TRBD2|TRBJ2-1|-
CASSLGGGANEQFF
TGTGCCAGCAGTTTAGGCGGGGGGGCCAATGAGCAGTTCTTC
>TRBV28|TRBD1|TRBJ1-4|-
CASSPSGTGEEKLFF
TGTGCCAGCAGTCCCTCGGGGACAGGAGAAGAAAAACTGTTTTTT
>TRBV28|-|TRBJ2-3|-
CASSLSGISTDTQYF
TGTGCCAGCAGTTTATCGGGGATTAGCACAGATACGCAGTATTTT
>TRBV7-9|-|TRBJ1-5|-
CASSPIGEMRNQPQHF
TGTGCCAGCAGCCCGATCGGGGAGATGCGCAATCAGCCCCAGCATTTT
>TRBV19|-|TRBJ1-1|-
CASSSQKNTEAFF
TGTGCCAGTAGTAGCCAGAAGAACACTGAAGCTTTCTTT
>TRBV29-1|TRBD2|TRBJ2-3|-
CSVGTSGGRGDTQYF
TGCAGCGTTGGGACTAGCGGGGGCCGGGGAGATACGCAGTATTTT
>TRBV5-1|TRBD2|TRBJ2-1|-
CASSFESTSGADEQFF
TGCGCCAGCAGCTTCGAATCGACTAGCGGGGCGGATGAGCAGTTCTTC
>TRBV4-2|TRBD2|TRBJ2-6|-
CASSQVHGGASTGANVLTF
TGTGCCAGCAGCCAAGTACACGGGGGGGCTAGTACTGGGGCCAACGTCCTGACTTTC
>TRBV3-1/TRBV3-2|TRBD1|TRBJ1-1|few
CASRLQGDGKAFF
TGTGCCAGCAGACTACAGGGGGATGGGAAGGCTTTCTTT
>TRBV5-1|-|TRBJ1-3|-
CASSPGTAKSGNTIYF
TGCGCCAGCAGCCCCGGGACTGCCAAATCTGGAAACACCATATATTTT
>TRBV3-1/TRBV3-2|-|TRBJ1-2|-
CASSQQTGSDGYTF
TGTGCCAGCAGCCAACAAACAGGGTCGGATGGCTACACCTTC
>TRBV19|-|TRBJ1-3|once
CASSIETKAGNTIYF
TGTGCCAGTAGTATTGAGACCAAAGCGGGAAACACCATATATTTT
>TRBV29-1|-|TRBJ1-2|-
CSVQGSNYGYTF
TGCAGCGTTCAGGGTTCCAACTATGGCTACACCTTC
>TRBV7-9|TRBD2|TRBJ2-3|-
CASSLYQAGADTQYF
TGTGCCAGCAGCTTATATCAAGCGGGGGCAGATACGCAGTATTTT
>TRBV15|-|TRBJ2-2|once
CATSRDPLSKGELFF
TGTGCCACCAGCAGAGATCCCCTTAGTAAGGGGGAGCTGTTTTTT
>TRBV3-1/TRBV3-2|TRBD1|TRBJ2-3|-
CASSQAWTGRADTQYF
TGTGCCAGCAGCCAAGCTTGGACAGGGCGCGCAGATACGCAGTATTTT
>TRBV6-1|-|TRBJ1-5|-
CASSEAPRQQPQHF
TGTGCCAGCAGTGAGGCCCCGAGGCAACAGCCCCAGCATTTT
>TRBV11-3|-|TRBJ1-1|once
CASSLGGQKSEAFF
TGTGCCAGCAGCTTAGGCGGGCAAAAAAGTGAAGCTTTCTTT
>TRBV6-5|TRBD1|TRBJ2-7|-
CASSKQGASVGQYF
TGTGCCAGCAGTAAACAGGGGGCGAGTGTTGGGCAGTACTTC
>TRBV15|-|TRBJ1-4|-
CATSRENRLNEKLFF
TGTGCCACCAGCAGAGAGAACAGGTTAAATGAAAAACTGTTTTTT
>TRBV12-3/TRBV12-4|-|TRBJ2-5|-
CASSFSETQYF
TGTGCCAGCAGTTTTAGTGAGACCCAGTACTTC
>TRBV19|-|TRBJ2-1|-
CASTAARNNEQFF
TGTGCCAGTACCGCGGCCCGAAACAATGAGCAGTTCTTC
>TRBV20-1|-|TRBJ1-1|few
CSASGVSNTEAFF
TGCAGTGCTAGTGGAGTGTCGAACACTGAAGCTTTCTTT
>TRBV11-2|-|TRBJ1-2|few
CASSLDPGDYGYTF
TGTGCCAGCAGCTTAGATCCGGGTGACTATGGCTACACCTTC
>TRBV7-9|TRBD1|TRBJ2-5|-
CASSPTGDETQYF
TGTGCCAGCAGCCCTACAGGGGACGAGACCCAGTACTTC
>TRBV24-1|TRBD1|TRBJ2-5|-
CATSDPKVPGQAETQYF
TGTGCCACCAGTGACCCGAAGGTACCGGGACAGGCCGAGACCCAGTACTTC